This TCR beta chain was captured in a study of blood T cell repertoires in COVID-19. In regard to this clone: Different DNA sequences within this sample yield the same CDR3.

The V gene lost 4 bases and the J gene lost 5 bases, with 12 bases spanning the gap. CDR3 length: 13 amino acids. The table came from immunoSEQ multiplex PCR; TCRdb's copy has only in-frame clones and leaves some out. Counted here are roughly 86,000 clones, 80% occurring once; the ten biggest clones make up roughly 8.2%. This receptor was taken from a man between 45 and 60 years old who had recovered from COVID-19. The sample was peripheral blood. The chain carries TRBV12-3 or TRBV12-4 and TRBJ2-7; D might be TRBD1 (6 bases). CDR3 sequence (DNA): TGTGCCAGCAGTTCACTACAGGGTAACGAGCAGTACTTC. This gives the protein CASSSLQGNEQYF.